This T cell receptor beta chain is from a study of cytomegalovirus exposure and HLA in healthy donors. Primers: 60 Vbeta forward and 13 Jbeta reverse. Repertoires were generated with immunoSEQ multiplex PCR, while TCRdb's copy carries only in-frame clones and drops some. The repertoire holds roughly 150,000 clones, roughly 85% seen once, with 1% in the top ten. There are 14 residues in the CDR3. Germline V gene sequence: CDR1 SGHAT, CDR2 FQNNGV. Trimming took 4 bases from V and 9 from J, leaving 13 bases between them. The sample comprised PBMCs. The chain recombines TRBV11-2 with TRBJ1-6; D gene ambiguous. The receptor was isolated from a boy aged 2 to 10 in good health and CMV-seronegative. The CDR3 region is CASSSAAGISPLHF. CDR3 coding DNA: TGTGCCAGCAGCTCGGCTGCGGGGATTTCACCCCTCCACTTT.